The present T cell receptor beta chain was sequenced within a study of blood T cells in healthy people across ages. Study background: There was about one barcoded beta molecule captured by template switching per two T cells.

This CDR3 has 16 residues. The V gene end was trimmed by 8 bases and the J gene end by 4 bases; junction bases not matched to a gene: 10. Germline CDR1 and CDR2: MDHEN and SYDVKM. This clonotype turned up a few times. Antigen unknown. Study-wide points: Age brought a roughly linear fall in TCR beta diversity measured per million T cells.

Through a sample-barcoded 5' primer and a J-beta primer mix, a second PCR was run for 7 to 11 cycles. Unique molecular identifiers of 12 random nucleotides labeled each cDNA. TCRdb fed the 5' RACE reads into MiXCR, producing one record per CDR3 protein. The table includes about 730,000 distinct CDR3 sequences, 43% detected once. The chain employs TRBV28 and TRBJ2-3; 12 bases match TRBD2. Sequencing was done on a sample of blood. This TCR derives from a woman aged 60-75 years in good health. CDR3 bases: TGTGCCAGCCCCCCCCGACTAGCGGGAGAGGCAGATACGCAGTATTTT. It is translated as CASPPRLAGEADTQYF.